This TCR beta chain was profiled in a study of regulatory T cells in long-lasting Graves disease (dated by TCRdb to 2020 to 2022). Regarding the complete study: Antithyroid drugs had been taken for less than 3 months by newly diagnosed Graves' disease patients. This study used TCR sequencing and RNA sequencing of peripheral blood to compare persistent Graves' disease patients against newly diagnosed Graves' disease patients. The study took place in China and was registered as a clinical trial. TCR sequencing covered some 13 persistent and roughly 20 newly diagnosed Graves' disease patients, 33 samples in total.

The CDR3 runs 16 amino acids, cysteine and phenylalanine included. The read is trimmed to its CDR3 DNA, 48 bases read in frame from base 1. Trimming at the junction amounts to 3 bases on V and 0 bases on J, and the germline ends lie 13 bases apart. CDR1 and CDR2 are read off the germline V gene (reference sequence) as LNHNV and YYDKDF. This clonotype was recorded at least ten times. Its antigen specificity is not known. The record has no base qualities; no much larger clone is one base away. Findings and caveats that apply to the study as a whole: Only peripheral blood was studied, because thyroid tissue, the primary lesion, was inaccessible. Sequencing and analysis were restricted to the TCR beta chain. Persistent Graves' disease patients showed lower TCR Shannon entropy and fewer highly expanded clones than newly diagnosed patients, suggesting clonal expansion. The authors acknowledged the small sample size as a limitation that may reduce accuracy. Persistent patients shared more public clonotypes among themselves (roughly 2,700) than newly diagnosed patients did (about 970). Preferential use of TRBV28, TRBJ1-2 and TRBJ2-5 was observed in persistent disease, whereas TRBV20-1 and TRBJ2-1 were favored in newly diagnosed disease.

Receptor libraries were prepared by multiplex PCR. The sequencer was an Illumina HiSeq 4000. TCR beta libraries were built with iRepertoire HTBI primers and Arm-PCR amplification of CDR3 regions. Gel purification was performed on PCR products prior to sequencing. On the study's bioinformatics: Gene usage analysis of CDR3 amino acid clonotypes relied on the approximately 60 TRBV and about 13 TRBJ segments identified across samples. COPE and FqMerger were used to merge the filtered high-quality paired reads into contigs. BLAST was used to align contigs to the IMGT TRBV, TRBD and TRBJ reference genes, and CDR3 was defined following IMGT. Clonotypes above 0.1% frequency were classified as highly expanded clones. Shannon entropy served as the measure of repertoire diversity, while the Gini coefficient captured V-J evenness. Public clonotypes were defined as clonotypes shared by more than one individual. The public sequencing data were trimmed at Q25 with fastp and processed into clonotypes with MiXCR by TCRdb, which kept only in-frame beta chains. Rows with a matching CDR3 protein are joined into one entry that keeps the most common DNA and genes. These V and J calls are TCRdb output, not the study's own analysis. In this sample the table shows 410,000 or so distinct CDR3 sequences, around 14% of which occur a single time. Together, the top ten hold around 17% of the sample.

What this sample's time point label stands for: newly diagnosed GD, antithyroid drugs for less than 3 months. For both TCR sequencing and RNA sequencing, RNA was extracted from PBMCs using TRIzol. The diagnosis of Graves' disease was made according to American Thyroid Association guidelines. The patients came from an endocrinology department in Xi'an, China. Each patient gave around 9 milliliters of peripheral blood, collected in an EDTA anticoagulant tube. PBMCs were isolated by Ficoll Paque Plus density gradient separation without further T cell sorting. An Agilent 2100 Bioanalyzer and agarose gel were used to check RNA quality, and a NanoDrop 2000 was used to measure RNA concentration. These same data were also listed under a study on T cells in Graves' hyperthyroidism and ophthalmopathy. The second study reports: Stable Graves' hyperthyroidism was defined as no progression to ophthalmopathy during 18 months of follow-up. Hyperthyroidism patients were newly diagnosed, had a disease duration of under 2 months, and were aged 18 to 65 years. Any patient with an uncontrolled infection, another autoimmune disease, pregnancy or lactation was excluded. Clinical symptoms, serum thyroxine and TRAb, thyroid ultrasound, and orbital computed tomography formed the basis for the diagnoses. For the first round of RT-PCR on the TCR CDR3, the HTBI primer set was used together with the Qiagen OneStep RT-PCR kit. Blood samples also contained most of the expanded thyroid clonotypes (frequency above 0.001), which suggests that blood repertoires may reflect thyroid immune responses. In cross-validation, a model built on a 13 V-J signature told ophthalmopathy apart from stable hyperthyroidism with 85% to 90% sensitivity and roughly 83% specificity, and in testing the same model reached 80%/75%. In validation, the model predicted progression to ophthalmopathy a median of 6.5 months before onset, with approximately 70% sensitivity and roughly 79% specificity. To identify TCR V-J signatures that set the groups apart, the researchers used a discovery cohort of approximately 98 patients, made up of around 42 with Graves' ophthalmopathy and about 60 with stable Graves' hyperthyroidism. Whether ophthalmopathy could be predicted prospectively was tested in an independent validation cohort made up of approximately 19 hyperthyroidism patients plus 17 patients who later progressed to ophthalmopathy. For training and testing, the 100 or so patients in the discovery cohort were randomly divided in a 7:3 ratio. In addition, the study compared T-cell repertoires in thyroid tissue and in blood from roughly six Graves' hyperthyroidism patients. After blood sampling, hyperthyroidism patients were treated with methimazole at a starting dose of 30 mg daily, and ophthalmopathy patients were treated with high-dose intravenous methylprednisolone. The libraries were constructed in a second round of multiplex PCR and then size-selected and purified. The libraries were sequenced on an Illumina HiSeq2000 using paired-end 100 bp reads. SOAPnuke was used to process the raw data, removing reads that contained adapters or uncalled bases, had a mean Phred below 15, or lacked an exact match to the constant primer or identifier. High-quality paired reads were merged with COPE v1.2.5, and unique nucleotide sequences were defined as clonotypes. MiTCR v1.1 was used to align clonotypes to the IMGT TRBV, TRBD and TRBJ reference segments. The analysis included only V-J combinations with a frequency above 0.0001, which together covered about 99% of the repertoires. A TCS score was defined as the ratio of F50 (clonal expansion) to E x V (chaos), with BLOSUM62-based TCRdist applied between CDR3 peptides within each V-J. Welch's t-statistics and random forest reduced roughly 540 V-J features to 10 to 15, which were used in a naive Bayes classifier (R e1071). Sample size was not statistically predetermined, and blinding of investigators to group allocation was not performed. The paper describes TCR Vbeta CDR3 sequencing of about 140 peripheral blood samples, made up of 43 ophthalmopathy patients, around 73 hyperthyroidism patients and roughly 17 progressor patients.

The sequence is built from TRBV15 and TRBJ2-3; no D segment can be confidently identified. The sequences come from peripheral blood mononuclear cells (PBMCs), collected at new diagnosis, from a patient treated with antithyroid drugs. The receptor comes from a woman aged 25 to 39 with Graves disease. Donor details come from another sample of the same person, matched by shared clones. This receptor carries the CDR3 CATSSPRSESTDTQYF. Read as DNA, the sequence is TGTGCCACCAGCAGCCCAAGGAGCGAAAGCACAGATACGCAGTATTTT.